A single sample is the source of the 32 T cell receptor beta chains below, sequenced in a study of blood T cell repertoires in COVID-19. Method: immunoSEQ multiplex PCR; TCRdb's copy keeps in-frame clones and lacks some. In the table there are 60,000 to 95,000 clones, roughly nine tenths of which are singletons. The specimen sequenced was peripheral blood. The origin of the receptors is a woman at least 80 years old with active or convalescent COVID-19.

The chain is built from TRBV27 and TRBJ1-5, with 7 bases fitting TRBD1. The CDR3 sequence is 16 residues long. Germline V gene data show CDR1 as MNHEY and CDR2 as SMNVEV (reference sequence). J was trimmed by 3 bases and V by 6 bases; bases with no gene match: 11. The CDR3 region has the DNA TGTGCCAGCAGGGTTTCGGGACAGCGACTCAATCAGCCCCAGCATTTT. Translated, it gives CASRVSGQRLNQPQHF.

The CDR3 nucleotides read TGTGCCATCAGTGAGGCGACAGGGAGCTATGGCTACACCTTC. As protein: CAISEATGSYGYTF. The chain couples TRBV10-3 to TRBJ1-2, with 7 bases identical to TRBD1. The CDR3 consists of 14 residues. With 2 bases clipped from V and 4 bases from J, the junction kept 4 bases outside the gene matches. Germline lookup yields CDR1 ENHRY and CDR2 SYGVKD.

The rearrangement links TRBV20-1 to TRBJ2-7; TRBD2 matches 7 bases. Germline CDR1 is DFQATT and CDR2 is SNEGSKA (reference sequence). J was trimmed by 2 bases and V by 3 bases; bases with no gene match: 4. The CDR3 runs to 13 residues. DNA for the CDR3: TGCAGTGCTAGTCGGGGGACTACCTACGAGCAGTACTTC. Its protein product is CSASRGTTYEQYF.

The chain has TRBV7-2 and TRBJ1-5; D is perhaps TRBD1 (6 bases). The V end lost 6 bases, the J end lost 1 base, and 19 bases lay between the germline ends. Per the germline V gene, CDR1 is SGHTA and CDR2 is FQGNSA. This CDR3 contains 17 residues. The CDR3 bases are TGTGCCAGCAGTCCTAATGGGGGCCTATTGAGCAATCAGCCCCAGCATTTT. It is translated as CASSPNGGLLSNQPQHF. Full variable domain (remainder filled in from reference TRBV7-2 and TRBJ1-5): GAGVSQSPSNKVTEKGKDVELRCDPISGHTALYWYRQSLGQGLEFLIYFQGNSAPDKSGLPSDRFSAERTGGSVSTLTIQRTQQEDSAVYLCASSPNGGLLSNQPQHFGDGTRLSIL.

The gene calls are TRBV6-5 and TRBJ2-7, with D possibly TRBD1 on 6 matching bases. Germline loops: CDR1 MNHEY, CDR2 SVGAGI. V lost 2 bases, J lost 0 bases, and 14 bases lay in between. This CDR3 has 16 residues. As DNA, the CDR3 is TGTGCCAGCAGTTACCGACGACAGGACCTCTCCTACGAGCAGTACTTC. Translated, it gives CASSYRRQDLSYEQYF.

The chain is built from TRBV28 and TRBJ1-5; D is ambiguous. The CDR3 has 16 amino acids. Germline V gene lookup returns CDR1 MDHEN and CDR2 SYDVKM. V lost 3 bases and J lost 0, with 12 bases in between. The CDR3 loop reads CASSFPSGISNQPQHF. DNA of the CDR3: TGTGCCAGCAGTTTTCCCTCGGGGATTAGCAATCAGCCCCAGCATTTT.

The rearrangement links TRBV5-4 to TRBJ2-5; TRBD2 is a possible D gene (6 bases). The germline V and J ends were trimmed by 2 bases and 5 bases, with 13 bases remaining between them. Germline V CDR1 and CDR2: SGHNT, YYREEE (reference sequence). This CDR3 region has 14 residues. The CDR3 region is CASSFRREGETQYF. The CDR3 bases are TGTGCCAGCAGCTTCAGGAGGGAAGGGGAGACCCAGTACTTC.

The chain joins TRBV6-2 or TRBV6-3 to TRBJ1-1; TRBD1 is a possible D gene (6 bases). This CDR3 region has 14 residues. CDR1 is MNHEY and CDR2 is SVGEGT in the germline V gene. Between the trimmed V and J ends, which lost 2 bases and 5 bases, there was a span of 12 bases. The CDR3 region has the DNA TGTGCCAGCAGTTACAGGGAGGGGGTTACTGAAGCTTTCTTT. It is translated as CASSYREGVTEAFF.

The chain is built from TRBV19 and TRBJ2-2; no clear D gene. Trimming shortened V by 5 bases and J by 7 bases, and 11 bases separated the two germline ends. The CDR3 length is 13 residues. In germline, CDR1 is LNHDA, CDR2 SQIVND (reference sequence). The CDR3 spells CASSYPRVGELFF. The CDR3 nucleotides are TGTGCCAGTAGTTACCCCCGGGTCGGGGAGCTGTTTTTT.

This chain links TRBV19 with TRBJ1-6, with unresolved D. The germline V gene has CDR1 LNHDA and CDR2 SQIVND (reference sequence). Trimming shortened V by 7 bases and J by 8 bases, and 12 bases separated the two germline ends. This CDR3 region has 13 residues. CDR3 in DNA: TGTGCCAGTACCCGGGAGTCGGATTCACCCCTCCACTTT. Protein: CASTRESDSPLHF.

This clone was found once. The chain recombines TRBV5-4 with TRBJ1-1; D is uncertain. Germline V gene data show CDR1 as SGHNT and CDR2 as YYREEE (reference sequence). CDR3 length: 14 amino acids. V was trimmed by 2 bases and J by 1 base, leaving 9 bases between them. CDR3 coding DNA: TGTGCCAGCAGCTTCAGATCCGAGAACACTGAAGCTTTCTTT. Amino acid sequence: CASSFRSENTEAFF.

This chain links TRBV18 with TRBJ2-7, with 7 bases matching TRBD1. V shed 5 bases and J 3 bases; nucleotides not matched to a gene: 22. The germline CDR1 and CDR2 sequences are KGHSH and LQKENI. This CDR3 is built from 19 residues. The CDR3: CASSERGNRGLLSLYEQYF. CDR3 DNA: TGTGCCAGCTCAGAAAGAGGTAACAGGGGCCTCCTTTCGCTCTACGAGCAGTACTTC. Drawing the rest from reference TRBV18 and TRBJ2-7, the complete variable domain is NAGVMQNPRHLVRRRGQEARLRCSPMKGHSHVYWYRQLPEEGLKFMVYLQKENIIDESGMPKERFSAEFPKEGPSILRIQQVVRGDSAAYFCASSERGNRGLLSLYEQYFGPGTRLTVT.

This clone was detected only once. This chain uses TRBV6-2 or TRBV6-3 with TRBJ2-7; 8 bases match TRBD2. V shed 5 bases, J shed 3 bases, and the junction held 3 bases outside the gene matches. Germline loops: CDR1 MNHEY, CDR2 SVGEGT. This CDR3 contains 13 residues. The CDR3 DNA follows: TGTGCCAGCAGTACGGGACTAGGCTACGAGCAGTACTTC. Its translation: CASSTGLGYEQYF.

This chain joins TRBV4-3 and TRBJ2-2; the D gene is possibly TRBD1 (6 bases). Trimming stripped 0 bases from V and 7 bases from J, with 12 bases between. This CDR3 is built from 15 residues. Germline CDR1 and CDR2: LGHNA and YSLEER. The CDR3, as DNA: TGCGCCAGCAGCCAAGATAACAGGGTGAACGGGGAGCTGTTTTTT. This sequence encodes CASSQDNRVNGELFF.

The chain links TRBV2 to TRBJ2-7; TRBD2 matches at 16 bases. Germline V CDR1 and CDR2: SNHLY, FYNNEI. V lost 6 bases, J lost 1 base, and 3 bases stayed unmatched. This CDR3 contains 16 residues. The CDR3, as DNA: TGTGCCAGCAGACCGGGACTAGCGGGGGGGTCCTACGAGCAGTACTTC. Protein: CASRPGLAGGSYEQYF.

This chain connects TRBV19 to TRBJ2-3; 7 bases map to TRBD2. J was trimmed by 4 bases and V by 5 bases; bases with no gene match: 3. Germline V gives CDR1 LNHDA, CDR2 SQIVND (reference sequence). The CDR3 covers 13 residues. This CDR3 is CASSWGGADTQYF. CDR3 DNA sequence: TGTGCCAGTAGTTGGGGGGGGGCAGATACGCAGTATTTT.

The chain carries TRBV19 and TRBJ1-6; D remains ambiguous. V lost 3 bases and J 9 bases, leaving 15 bases between the germline ends. This CDR3 region has 15 residues. Germline CDR1 LNHDA, CDR2 SQIVND (reference sequence). This CDR3 is CASSITLLSGSPLHF. The CDR3 DNA reads TGTGCCAGTAGTATCACCCTACTAAGCGGTTCACCCCTCCACTTT.

This rearrangement joins TRBV4-1 to TRBJ2-7; the D is unclear. CDR1 MGHRA and CDR2 YSYEKL come from the germline V gene. The CDR3 spans 15 residues. V lost 3 bases and J 2 bases, leaving 14 bases between the germline ends. The CDR3 DNA reads as TGCGCCAGCAGCCAGACCTGGGCAGGCCCCTACGAGCAGTACTTC. It is translated as CASSQTWAGPYEQYF.

The CDR3 spells CASSWTGDTQYF. DNA of the CDR3: TGTGCCAGCAGTTGGACTGGAGATACGCAGTATTTT. The V and J genes are TRBV6-2 or TRBV6-3 and TRBJ2-3, with D perhaps matching TRBD2 (5 bases). Looked up from germline, CDR1 is MNHEY and CDR2 is SVGEGT. This CDR3 has 12 residues. Trimming pared 4 bases from V and 5 bases from J, leaving 7 bases between.

The rearrangement uses TRBV13 and TRBJ2-1; possibly TRBD2 for D (6 bases). The germline V gene has CDR1 PRHDT and CDR2 FYEKMQ (reference sequence). Trimming cost V 7 bases and J 0 bases, with 13 bases left between them. The CDR3 has 15 residues. This CDR3 is CASTPDGSSYNEQFF. As DNA, the CDR3 is TGTGCCAGCACCCCGGACGGGAGCTCCTACAATGAGCAGTTCTTC.

J is TRBJ1-5 and V is TRBV18; TRBD1 agrees at 9 bases. Per germline, CDR1 KGHSH and CDR2 LQKENI. Trimming at V came to 4 bases and at J to 1 base, leaving 11 bases not matched to a gene. The CDR3 spans 18 residues. The CDR3: CASSLTGGRLGSNQPQHF. The CDR3 region has the DNA TGTGCCAGCTCACTCACAGGGGGCAGACTGGGAAGCAATCAGCCCCAGCATTTT.

This clone was seen more than once but under ten times. The V and J genes are TRBV23-1 and TRBJ2-7; D gene ambiguous. TRBV23-1 is marked as an open reading frame, function uncertain. Trimming took 0 bases from V and 1 from J, leaving 10 bases between them. The CDR3 extends over 15 amino acids. The CDR3 DNA is TGCGCCAGCAGTCAATCCCGTCGGGTGTCCTACGAGCAGTACTTC. This encodes CASSQSRRVSYEQYF.

This clone has just a few counts. The chain uses TRBV28 and TRBJ1-1, with a weak D call TRBD1 (5 bases). Germline V gives CDR1 MDHEN, CDR2 SYDVKM. Trimming stripped 2 bases from V and 0 bases from J, with 13 bases between. The CDR3 spans 16 residues. In DNA, the CDR3 is TGTGCCAGCAGTTTAGGGGGGTGGCTAATGAACACTGAAGCTTTCTTT. Encoded protein: CASSLGGWLMNTEAFF.

V and J are TRBV18 and TRBJ1-2; possible D gene TRBD1, 6 bases. Trimming took off 4 bases at V and 6 bases at J, with 27 bases between the two ends. CDR3 length equals 18 residues. Per germline, CDR1 KGHSH and CDR2 LQKENI. CDR3 bases: TGTGCCAGCTCACTCGCCGATCGCAGGGGAATGAGTTTGAATGGCTACACCTTC. It encodes CASSLADRRGMSLNGYTF.

This clone occurred once. The V call is TRBV6-1, the J call TRBJ1-2; D is undetermined. Trimming shortened V by 2 bases and J by 0 bases, and 7 bases separated the two germline ends. CDR3 length: 14 residues. Germline-derived CDR1 and CDR2 are MNHNS and SASEGT. The CDR3 here is CASSEPRANYGYTF. CDR3 bases: TGTGCCAGCAGTGAACCGAGAGCTAACTATGGCTACACCTTC.

The CDR3, as DNA: TGTGCCAGCAGCCTTCCCGACAGGGGAAGCTCCTACGAGCAGTACTTC. It specifies CASSLPDRGSSYEQYF. This chain uses TRBV5-6 with TRBJ2-7, with 8 positions matching TRBD1. CDR3 length: 16 amino acids. J was trimmed by 0 bases and V by 4 bases; bases with no gene match: 9. Per germline, CDR1 SGHDT and CDR2 YYEEEE.

The chain links TRBV14 to TRBJ1-3; 7 nucleotides match TRBD1. Germline trimming cut 1 base from V and 4 bases from J; bases unmatched to any gene: 4. Per the germline V gene, CDR1 is SGHDN and CDR2 is FVKESK. The CDR3 runs to 15 residues. DNA for the CDR3: TGTGCCAGCAGCCAAGCGACAGGGTTGGGAAACACCATATATTTT. Translating it yields CASSQATGLGNTIYF.

The chain links TRBV19 to TRBJ2-7; 10 bases align to TRBD1. V shed 6 bases, J shed 3 bases, and the junction held 8 bases outside the gene matches. The CDR3 runs to 15 residues. Germline CDR1 reads LNHDA; CDR2 reads SQIVND (reference sequence). The DNA of the CDR3 is TGTGCCAGTAGGACCGCGGGACAGGGGTTCTACGAGCAGTACTTC. Translating it yields CASRTAGQGFYEQYF.

V and J are TRBV6-6 and TRBJ1-2; D gene ambiguous. V gave up 2 bases and J gave up 1 base, with 5 bases separating them. Per germline, CDR1 MNHNY and CDR2 SVGAGI (reference sequence). CDR3 length: 13 residues. The CDR3 DNA is TGTGCCAGCAGTTACGCGGTTAACTATGGCTACACCTTC. It encodes CASSYAVNYGYTF.

The V and J genes are TRBV7-2 and TRBJ2-3; D is unclear. Germline CDR1 SGHTA, CDR2 FQGNSA. The CDR3 is 16 amino acids. The ends were cut back, 0 bases at V and 0 bases at J, with 10 bases in the middle. This CDR3 reads CASSLARLASTDTQYF. The CDR3 DNA reads as TGTGCCAGCAGCTTAGCGAGGCTTGCTAGCACAGATACGCAGTATTTT.

V and J are TRBV6-4 and TRBJ2-2; D is perhaps TRBD1 (6 bases). The CDR3 runs to 14 residues. Trimming took off 5 bases at V and 3 bases at J, with 10 bases between the two ends. CDR1 MRHNA and CDR2 SNTAGT come from the germline V gene. The DNA of the CDR3 is TGTGCCAGCAGTCCCGGGACATACACCGGGGAGCTGTTTTTT. Amino acid sequence: CASSPGTYTGELFF.

In its sample, this clone was seen once. V gene TRBV27 combines with J gene TRBJ2-1; D call uncertain. The CDR3 runs to 16 residues. Germline CDR1 MNHEY, CDR2 SMNVEV (reference sequence). V was clipped by 0 bases and J by 6 bases, with 15 bases between them. The CDR3 coding sequence is TGTGCCAGCAGTTTATCGCGGCCTTCCACTTCCAATGAGCAGTTCTTC. Protein: CASSLSRPSTSNEQFF.